The clone carrying this TCR beta chain was picked up a small number of times. This may arise from a read error, as a much more abundant clone is one base away. The conserved phenylalanine or tryptophan is not found at the CDR3 terminus, so this likely reflects a read error. The data stem from a study of molecular identifiers for immune sequencing clone quantification. Each CDR3 protein gets one entry after TCRdb re-called the PCR reads with MiXCR. The sample contains about 65,000 distinct CDR3 sequences, about 18% of which appear only once. Libraries of naive CD8 cells were prepared from around 20,000 to 1,000,000 sorted cells using 10%, 30% or 50% RNA. Naive CD8 T cells were sorted as CD8+CD4-CCR7+CD45RA+. This receptor was taken from a human donor in good health. Some libraries in this study had Jurkat cell RNA spiked in. Input material: naive CD8+ T cells from blood, with Jurkat cell RNA spiked in. The subset here: FACS-sorted CD8+CD4-CCR7+CD45RA+ naive T cells.

The CDR3 sequence is CASSWGQSWEQYL. CDR3 nucleotide sequence: TGTGCCAGCAGCTGGGGACAGAGCTGGGAGCAGTACCTC. The V and J genes are TRBV7-2 and TRBJ2-7; 7 nucleotides match TRBD1. Germline V gives CDR1 SGHTA, CDR2 FQGNSA. This CDR3 has 13 residues. The trim removed 4 bases at V and 7 bases at J, leaving 7 bases unmatched.